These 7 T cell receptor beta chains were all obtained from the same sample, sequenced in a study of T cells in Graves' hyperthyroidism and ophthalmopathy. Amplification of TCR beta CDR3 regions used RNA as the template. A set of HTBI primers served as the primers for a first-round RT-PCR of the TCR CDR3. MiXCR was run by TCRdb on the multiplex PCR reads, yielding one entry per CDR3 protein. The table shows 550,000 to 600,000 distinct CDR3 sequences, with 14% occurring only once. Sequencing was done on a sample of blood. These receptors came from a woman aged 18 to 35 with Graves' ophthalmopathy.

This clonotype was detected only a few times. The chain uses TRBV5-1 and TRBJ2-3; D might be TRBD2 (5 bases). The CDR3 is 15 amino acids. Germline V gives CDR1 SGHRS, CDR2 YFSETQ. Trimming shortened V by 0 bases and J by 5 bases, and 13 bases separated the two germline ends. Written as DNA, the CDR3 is TGCGCCAGCAGCTTGGCCCCGGACTGGCAAGATACGCAGTATTTT. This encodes CASSLAPDWQDTQYF.

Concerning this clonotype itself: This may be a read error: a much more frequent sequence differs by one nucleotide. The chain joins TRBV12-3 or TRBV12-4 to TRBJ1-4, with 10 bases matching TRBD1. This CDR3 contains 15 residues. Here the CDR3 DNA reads TGTACCAGCAGTCGGACAGGGGGGTCTAATGAAAAACTGTTTTTT. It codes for CTSSRTGGSNEKLFF.

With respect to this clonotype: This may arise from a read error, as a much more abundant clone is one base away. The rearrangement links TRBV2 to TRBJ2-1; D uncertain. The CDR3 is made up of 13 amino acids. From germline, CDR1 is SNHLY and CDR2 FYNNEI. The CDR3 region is CASSEFVSNEQLF. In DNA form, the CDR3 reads TGTGCCAGCAGTGAATTTGTTAGTAATGAGCAGCTCTTC.

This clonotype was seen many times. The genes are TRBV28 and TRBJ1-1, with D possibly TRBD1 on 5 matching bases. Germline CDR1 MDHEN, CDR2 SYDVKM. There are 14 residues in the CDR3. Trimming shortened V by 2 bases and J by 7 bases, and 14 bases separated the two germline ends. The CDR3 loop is CASSLRGPVGEAFF. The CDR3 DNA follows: TGTGCCAGCAGTTTACGGGGCCCCGTAGGTGAAGCTTTCTTT.

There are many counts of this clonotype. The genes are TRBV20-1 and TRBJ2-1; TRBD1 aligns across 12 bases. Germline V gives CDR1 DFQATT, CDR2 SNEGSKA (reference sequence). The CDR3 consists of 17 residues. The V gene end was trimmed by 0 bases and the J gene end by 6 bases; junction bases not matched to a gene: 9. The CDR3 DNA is TGCAGTGCTAGAGACCCATACGGGACAGGGGGCCCCAATGAGCAGTTCTTC. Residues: CSARDPYGTGGPNEQFF.

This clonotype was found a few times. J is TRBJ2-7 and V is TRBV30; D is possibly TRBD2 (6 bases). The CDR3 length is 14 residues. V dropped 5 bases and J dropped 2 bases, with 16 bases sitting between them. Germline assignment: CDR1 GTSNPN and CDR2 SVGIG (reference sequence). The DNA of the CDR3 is TGTGCCTGGGCTGGGGAGGACTCGGCCTACGAGCAGTACTTC. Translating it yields CAWAGEDSAYEQYF.

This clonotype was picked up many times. This chain's CDR3 is CASSFEQGASQETQYF. CDR3 in DNA: TGTGCCAGCAGCTTTGAACAGGGGGCTAGTCAAGAGACCCAGTACTTC. V gene TRBV7-9 combines with J gene TRBJ2-5; the match to TRBD1 covers 9 bases. CDR1 is SEHNR and CDR2 is FQNEAQ in the germline V gene (reference sequence). J lost 2 bases, V lost 3 bases, and 7 bases had no gene match. The CDR3 spans 16 residues.